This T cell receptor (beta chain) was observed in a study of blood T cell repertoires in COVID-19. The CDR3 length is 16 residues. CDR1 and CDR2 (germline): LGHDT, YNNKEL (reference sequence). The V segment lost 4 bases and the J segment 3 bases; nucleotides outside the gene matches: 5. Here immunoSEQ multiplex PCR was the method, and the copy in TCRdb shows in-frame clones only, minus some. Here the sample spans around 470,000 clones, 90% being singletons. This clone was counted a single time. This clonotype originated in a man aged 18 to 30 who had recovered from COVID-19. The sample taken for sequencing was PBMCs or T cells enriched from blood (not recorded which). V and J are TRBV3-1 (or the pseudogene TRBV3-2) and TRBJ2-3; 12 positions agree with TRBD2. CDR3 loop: CASSLTSGRVTDTQYF. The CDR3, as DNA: TGTGCCAGCAGCCTGACTAGCGGGAGAGTGACAGATACGCAGTATTTT.